The clone carrying this T cell receptor (beta chain) was found many times. Its antigen is as yet unknown. One end of the junction is discordant with germline, which a read error may explain. The data belong to a study of neurological immune-mediated disorders. Findings and caveats of the study: There was no clinical or MRI feature that was associated with the multiple sclerosis repertoire cluster. Multiple sclerosis, the disease with the least TCR clonal expansion, fell below healthy controls, whereas HTLV-1-associated myelopathy showed the most. One related-CDR3 cluster, which may be a signature, held the repertoires of 18 of 34 multiple sclerosis patients after phylogenetic grouping.

The CDR3 spans 15 residues. Germline CDR1 reads SGHKS; CDR2 reads YYEKEE (reference sequence). By 5'RACE with 10-nucleotide random UMIs, the cDNA was made. One entry per CDR3 protein results from TCRdb running MiXCR on the 5' RACE reads. The sample has about 55,000 distinct CDR3 sequences; approximately 3.8% are singletons. This receptor was obtained from a young man with multiple sclerosis. The V call is TRBV5-5, the J call TRBJ1-6, with D hard to call. The sample consisted of PBMCs. CDR3 DNA sequence: TGTGCCAGCAGCTTGAGGCCGGAGGCGGATTCACCCCTCAACTTT. This sequence encodes CASSLRPEADSPLNF.